These T cell receptor beta chains were read from a single sample in a study of beta chain features in type 1 diabetes. Using immunoSEQ multiplex PCR, the repertoire was profiled, and TCRdb retains in-frame clones only, with some absent. The repertoire holds around 500,000 clones, with about 10% as singletons. The sequenced material came from naive CD4+ T cells from blood. These receptor sequences come from a woman under 30 in good health. CDR3s include the opening cysteine and the closing phenylalanine or tryptophan. The D gene is left open where the match is weak. The size of a clone is reported for some rows only, either as once, few or many, or as a class for expanded clones.

clone_size: once; d_call: TRBD1; v_call: TRBV11-3; j_call: TRBJ1-1; cdr3_nt: TGTGCCAGCAACACAGGGGTTAACACTGAAGCTTTCTTT; cdr3_aa: CASNTGVNTEAFF
clone_size: few; d_call: TRBD1; v_call: TRBV9; j_call: TRBJ2-1; cdr3_nt: TGTGCCAGCAGCGTAGGAACAGGGGGCTACAATGAGCAGTTCTTC; cdr3_aa: CASSVGTGGYNEQFF
clone_size: .; d_call: .; v_call: TRBV30; j_call: TRBJ2-5; cdr3_nt: TGTGCCTGGAGCGCGCAAGAGACCCAGTACTTC; cdr3_aa: CAWSAQETQYF
clone_size: .; d_call: .; v_call: TRBV10-3; j_call: TRBJ2-5; cdr3_nt: TGTGCCATCAGTGAGTCAGAGAAACGAGAGACCCAGTACTTC; cdr3_aa: CAISESEKRETQYF
clone_size: .; d_call: .; v_call: TRBV6-5; j_call: TRBJ1-2; cdr3_nt: TGTGCCAGCAGTTACAGACCGAGAAACTATGGCTACACCTTC; cdr3_aa: CASSYRPRNYGYTF
clone_size: few; d_call: TRBD2; v_call: TRBV6-5; j_call: TRBJ2-1; cdr3_nt: TGTGCCAGCAGTTACAGCGGGATCAGCTCCTACAATGAGCAGTTCTTC; cdr3_aa: CASSYSGISSYNEQFF
clone_size: .; d_call: .; v_call: TRBV25-1; j_call: TRBJ1-3; cdr3_nt: TGTGCCAGCAGTGAATCCGGGTCAGGGCGAAACACCATATATTTT; cdr3_aa: CASSESGSGRNTIYF
clone_size: .; d_call: TRBD2; v_call: TRBV5-4; j_call: TRBJ2-1; cdr3_nt: TGTGCCAGCAGCTTTGGCGGGAGAGACAATGAGCAGTTCTTC; cdr3_aa: CASSFGGRDNEQFF
clone_size: .; d_call: .; v_call: TRBV6-1; j_call: TRBJ2-1; cdr3_nt: TGTTCCGCGGGATTGGAAGTCCACAATGAGCAGTTCTTC; cdr3_aa: CSAGLEVHNEQFF
clone_size: once; d_call: .; v_call: TRBV4-3; j_call: TRBJ1-6; cdr3_nt: TGCGCCAGCAGCCAAGATGAGGCACAGTCCCCTTATAATTCACCCCTCCACTTT; cdr3_aa: CASSQDEAQSPYNSPLHF
clone_size: few; d_call: .; v_call: TRBV7-9; j_call: TRBJ2-5; cdr3_nt: TGTGCCAGCAGCTTAGATCTCAAAGAGACCCAGTACTTC; cdr3_aa: CASSLDLKETQYF
clone_size: few; d_call: TRBD1; v_call: TRBV18; j_call: TRBJ2-7; cdr3_nt: TGTGCCAGCTCAACCGGGACAGGGAACCCCTACGAGCAGTACTTC; cdr3_aa: CASSTGTGNPYEQYF
clone_size: .; d_call: TRBD1; v_call: TRBV15; j_call: TRBJ1-2; cdr3_nt: TGTGCCACCAGCACCTTTATCCGGGACAGGGCTAACCATGGCTACACCTTC; cdr3_aa: CATSTFIRDRANHGYTF
clone_size: .; d_call: .; v_call: TRBV10-3; j_call: TRBJ2-1; cdr3_nt: TGTGCCATCAGCAGGGAGAACAATGAGCAGTTCTTC; cdr3_aa: CAISRENNEQFF
clone_size: few; d_call: .; v_call: TRBV5-1; j_call: TRBJ2-7; cdr3_nt: TGCGCCAGCAGCTTTGCTAGGGACGTGACCTACGAGCAGTACTTC; cdr3_aa: CASSFARDVTYEQYF
clone_size: .; d_call: TRBD2; v_call: TRBV27; j_call: TRBJ2-1; cdr3_nt: TGTGCCAGCAGTCATGGGACTAGCGGGGGTGCGAATGAGCAGTTCTTC; cdr3_aa: CASSHGTSGGANEQFF
clone_size: few; d_call: .; v_call: TRBV10-3; j_call: TRBJ2-7; cdr3_nt: TGTGCCATCAGTGATTGGGAACTAGTGGTCTCCGAGCAGTACTTC; cdr3_aa: CAISDWELVVSEQYF
clone_size: .; d_call: .; v_call: TRBV20-1; j_call: TRBJ2-5; cdr3_nt: TGCAGTGCTAACTATCAAGAGACCCAGTACTTC; cdr3_aa: CSANYQETQYF
clone_size: .; d_call: .; v_call: TRBV29-1; j_call: TRBJ2-1; cdr3_nt: TGCAGCGTTGCCGGGACGACGGGCGATGAGCAGTTCTTC; cdr3_aa: CSVAGTTGDEQFF
clone_size: few; d_call: .; v_call: TRBV29-1; j_call: TRBJ1-1; cdr3_nt: TGCAGCGTTGTAGCAGGGTGGAACACTGAAGCTTTCTTT; cdr3_aa: CSVVAGWNTEAFF
clone_size: .; d_call: TRBD1; v_call: TRBV29-1; j_call: TRBJ2-1; cdr3_nt: TGCAGCGCAGAAGGACAGGGCACGCATGAGCAGTTCTTC; cdr3_aa: CSAEGQGTHEQFF
clone_size: .; d_call: TRBD1; v_call: TRBV5-6; j_call: TRBJ2-7; cdr3_nt: TGTGCCAGCAGCTTCGCTTCGGGACAGCGACTCTACGAGCAGTACTTC; cdr3_aa: CASSFASGQRLYEQYF
clone_size: .; d_call: .; v_call: TRBV7-2; j_call: TRBJ1-1; cdr3_nt: TGTGCCAGCAGCTTACCGGGGATGAACACTGAAGCTTTCTTT; cdr3_aa: CASSLPGMNTEAFF
clone_size: .; d_call: .; v_call: TRBV7-2; j_call: TRBJ2-3; cdr3_nt: TGTGCCAGCAGCCCTAGACACCGAAGCACAGATACGCAGTATTTT; cdr3_aa: CASSPRHRSTDTQYF
clone_size: .; d_call: .; v_call: TRBV7-2; j_call: TRBJ2-5; cdr3_nt: TGTGCCAGCAGCTTGGGCTCCGGGGGGCTAGAGACCCAGTACTTC; cdr3_aa: CASSLGSGGLETQYF
clone_size: few; d_call: .; v_call: TRBV7-2; j_call: TRBJ2-3; cdr3_nt: TGTGCCAGCAGTCTTATGGCGGCCACAGGGACCGTCACAGATACGCAGTATTTT; cdr3_aa: CASSLMAATGTVTDTQYF
clone_size: few; d_call: TRBD1; v_call: TRBV29-1; j_call: TRBJ1-1; cdr3_nt: TGCAGAGTGCGCGGGACAGGGGAGGGTGACACTGAAGCTTTCTTT; cdr3_aa: CRVRGTGEGDTEAFF
clone_size: few; d_call: .; v_call: TRBV2; j_call: TRBJ2-3; cdr3_nt: TGTGCCAGCAGTGTGTTAGCGATGGATACGCAGTATTTT; cdr3_aa: CASSVLAMDTQYF
clone_size: .; d_call: .; v_call: TRBV18; j_call: TRBJ2-7; cdr3_nt: TGTGCCAGCTCACCTTTCCCGGGAGTTCCGTACGAGCAGTACTTC; cdr3_aa: CASSPFPGVPYEQYF
clone_size: few; d_call: .; v_call: TRBV7-9; j_call: TRBJ2-5; cdr3_nt: TGTGCCAGCAGCTTTGGACTATCGGGGTATGGGTCCGAAGAGACCCAGTACTTC; cdr3_aa: CASSFGLSGYGSEETQYF
clone_size: .; d_call: .; v_call: TRBV5-1; j_call: TRBJ2-5; cdr3_nt: TGCGCCAGCAGCATCGGGACACAAGAGACCCAGTACTTC; cdr3_aa: CASSIGTQETQYF
clone_size: few; d_call: .; v_call: TRBV30; j_call: TRBJ2-7; cdr3_nt: TGTGCCTGGAATTGGGACCTCTCCTACGAGCAGTACTTC; cdr3_aa: CAWNWDLSYEQYF
clone_size: .; d_call: TRBD1; v_call: TRBV7-9; j_call: TRBJ2-3; cdr3_nt: TGTGCCAGCAGCTTTGACAGGGGGCGAAGCACAGATACGCAGTATTTT; cdr3_aa: CASSFDRGRSTDTQYF